Presented here are 18 T cell receptor beta chains from one specimen sequenced in a study of T cells in tumors after PD-1 blockade. Sequenced by immunoSEQ multiplex PCR; TCRdb stores in-frame clones only, minus some. This sample has 55,000 to 65,000 clones; roughly 77% occur once, and the top ten carry 13%. Sequenced here: PBMCs, sampled before anti-PD-1 treatment. These TCRs come from a human donor with basal cell carcinoma.

The rearrangement links TRBV7-2 to TRBJ1-2, with D possibly matching TRBD1 (6 bases). The CDR3 has 15 residues. Trimming shortened V by 1 base and J by 5 bases, and 14 bases separated the two germline ends. Germline V gene sequence: CDR1 SGHTA, CDR2 FQGNSA. The CDR3 is CASSLVPGAGYGYTF. CDR3 coding DNA: TGTGCCAGCAGCTTAGTTCCGGGGGCTGGGTATGGCTACACCTTC.

V gene TRBV2 combines with J gene TRBJ2-1, with TRBD2 identical over 10 bases. CDR3 size: 15 residues. V trimming: 0 bases; J trimming: 12 bases; junction bases outside the gene matches: 8. The germline V gene has CDR1 SNHLY and CDR2 FYNNEI. The CDR3 nucleotides read TGTGCCAGCAGTGAAGCGCCGGCTAGCGGGGGTGTGCAGTTCTTC. Protein sequence: CASSEAPASGGVQFF.

The rearrangement links TRBV4-1 to TRBJ2-7; D gene uncertain. There are 14 residues in the CDR3. The germline gives CDR1 MGHRA, CDR2 YSYEKL. V lost 0 bases to trimming and J lost 4 bases, with 10 bases between them. The CDR3 loop is CASSQDTTEYEQYF. CDR3 DNA sequence: TGCGCCAGCAGCCAAGATACTACTGAGTACGAGCAGTACTTC.

The V call is TRBV3-1 (or the pseudogene TRBV3-2), the J call TRBJ2-2, with D perhaps matching TRBD1 or TRBD2 (5 bases each). The germline V gene has CDR1 LGHDT and CDR2 YNNKEL (reference sequence). This CDR3 spans 17 amino acids. Between the trimmed V and J ends, which lost 5 bases and 0 bases, there was a span of 16 bases. Here the CDR3 DNA reads TGTGCCAGCAGCTCACCCAGAGGGACGGCGAACACCGGGGAGCTGTTTTTT. Protein product: CASSSPRGTANTGELFF.

The V gene is TRBV5-1, the J gene TRBJ1-1; maybe TRBD1 (6 bases). CDR1 is SGHRS, CDR2 YFSETQ, per germline. The CDR3 spans 14 residues. V was cut by 3 bases and J by 1 base, with 10 bases left in between. The CDR3 DNA reads as TGCGCCAGCAGCTGGGCGGACAGGAACACTGAAGCTTTCTTT. This translates into CASSWADRNTEAFF. Filled out from reference TRBV5-1 and TRBJ1-1, the complete variable domain reads KAGVTQTPRYLIKTRGQQVTLSCSPISGHRSVSWYQQTPGQGLQFLFEYFSETQRNKGNFPGRFSGRQFSNSRSEMNVSTLELGDSALYLCASSWADRNTEAFFGQGTRLTVV.

The V call is TRBV4-1, the J call TRBJ2-2, with 10 bases identical to TRBD1. The CDR3 is 17 residues long. The ends lost 0 bases at V and 1 base at J; junction bases unmatched: 2. Germline CDR1 and CDR2: MGHRA and YSYEKL. The CDR3 nucleotides read TGCGCCAGCAGCCAAGAAGGGACAGGGGTGAACACCGGGGAGCTGTTTTTT. It codes for CASSQEGTGVNTGELFF.

The rearrangement links TRBV5-1 to TRBJ2-2; D remains ambiguous. CDR3 length equals 13 residues. Germline V gene sequence: CDR1 SGHRS, CDR2 YFSETQ. The V and J ends lost 7 bases and 2 bases respectively, with 9 bases between them. DNA of the CDR3: TGCGCCAGCGGTACAGCAAACACCGGGGAGCTGTTTTTT. Its translation is CASGTANTGELFF.

The chain is built from TRBV9 and TRBJ2-3; 12 bases are a match to TRBD2. CDR3 length: 16 amino acids. V was clipped by 4 bases and J by 0 bases; unmatched bases: 3. Germline values: CDR1 SGDLS, CDR2 YYNGEE. CDR3 amino acids: CASSSGTSGSTDTQYF. CDR3 bases: TGTGCCAGCAGCTCAGGGACTAGCGGGAGCACAGATACGCAGTATTTT. Full variable domain (remainder filled in from reference TRBV9 and TRBJ2-3): DSGVTQTPKHLITATGQRVTLRCSPRSGDLSVYWYQQSLDQGLQFLIQYYNGEERAKGNILERFSAQQFPDLHSELNLSSLELGDSALYFCASSSGTSGSTDTQYFGPGTRLTVL.

The V gene is TRBV5-1, the J gene TRBJ1-2, with 10 bases matching TRBD1. The CDR3 consists of 16 residues. In germline, CDR1 is SGHRS, CDR2 YFSETQ. V shed 4 bases and J 7 bases; nucleotides not matched to a gene: 13. DNA for the CDR3: TGCGCCAGCAGCCACCGACAGGGGGCTGGGTCGGGTGGCTACACCTTC. Translation: CASSHRQGAGSGGYTF.

The rearrangement uses TRBV5-4 and TRBJ2-1; D is perhaps TRBD2 (6 bases). The CDR3 has 15 residues. Trimming pared 3 bases from V and 1 base from J, leaving 11 bases between. Germline-derived CDR1 and CDR2 are SGHNT and YYREEE (reference sequence). CDR3 loop: CASSSRDSSYNEQFF. DNA of the CDR3: TGTGCCAGCAGCTCCCGGGACTCTTCCTACAATGAGCAGTTCTTC.

The chain carries TRBV7-9 and TRBJ1-1, with D perhaps matching TRBD1 (5 bases). V was clipped by 4 bases and J by 5 bases, with 17 bases between them. The CDR3 runs 15 residues. The V gene's germline CDR1 is SEHNR and CDR2 FQNEAQ (reference sequence). CDR3 amino acids: CASSSPHGTSTEAFF. CDR3 DNA: TGTGCCAGCAGCTCACCACACGGGACGAGTACTGAAGCTTTCTTT. The full variable domain, completed using reference TRBV7-9 and TRBJ1-1, is DTGVSQNPRHKITKRGQNVTFRCDPISEHNRLYWYRQTLGQGPEFLTYFQNEAQLEKSRLLSDRFSAERPKGSFSTLEIQRTEQGDSAMYLCASSSPHGTSTEAFFGQGTRLTVV.

The rearrangement joins TRBV19 to TRBJ2-7; maybe TRBD2 (6 bases). Trimming removed 0 bases from V and 7 bases from J, with 19 bases in between. The CDR3 consists of 16 residues. Germline lookup yields CDR1 LNHDA and CDR2 SQIVND (reference sequence). The CDR3 protein is CASSIEPGTLLREQYF. The CDR3 DNA reads as TGTGCCAGTAGTATAGAGCCAGGGACTTTGCTACGGGAGCAGTACTTC.

Concerning this clone itself: Germline is not matched at one junction end, which may reflect a read error. This chain connects TRBV5-4 to TRBJ2-2, with D possibly TRBD1 on 5 matching bases. The germline gives CDR1 SGHNT, CDR2 YYREEE (reference sequence). The CDR3 totals 16 residues. The CDR3: CASSKVTEKPTGELFF. The CDR3, as DNA: TGTGCAAGCAGTAAGGTGACAGAGAAACCCACCGGGGAGCTGTTTTTT.

The chain has TRBV6-6 and TRBJ2-2; possible D gene TRBD1, 6 bases. Trimming took 2 bases from V and 5 from J, leaving 15 bases between them. The CDR3 runs 16 residues. CDR1 is MNHNY, CDR2 SVGAGI, per germline (reference sequence). CDR3 region: CASSYLSGEKTGELFF. The CDR3 DNA is TGTGCCAGCAGTTACCTTTCAGGGGAGAAGACCGGGGAGCTGTTTTTT.

The chain is built from TRBV7-8 and TRBJ1-1; D is ambiguous. This CDR3 spans 13 amino acids. Deletions cut 4 bases from V and 0 bases from J, with 6 bases between. Germline CDR1 reads SGHVS; CDR2 reads FQNEAQ. The CDR3 DNA is TGTGCCAGCAGCTCTTTCATGAACACTGAAGCTTTCTTT. It specifies CASSSFMNTEAFF.

The V and J genes are TRBV6-7 and TRBJ1-4, with TRBD1 identical over 8 bases. TRBV6-7 is sorted into the ORF group, with uncertain function. V lost 1 base to trimming and J lost 14 bases; unmatched junction nucleotides: 3. This CDR3 is built from 12 residues. The CDR3 sequence is CASSYWDRRLFF. The CDR3 DNA sequence: TGTGCCAGCAGTTACTGGGACAGGCGGCTGTTTTTT.

This clone was counted a single time. This chain joins TRBV2 and TRBJ2-7, with 7 bases fitting TRBD1. The CDR3 is made up of 14 amino acids. After removal of 5 bases from V and 5 bases from J, the junction contained 9 bases not matched to a gene. CDR1 is SNHLY and CDR2 is FYNNEI in the germline V gene. CDR3 sequence reads: CASSYMTGSNEQYF. CDR3 DNA: TGTGCCAGCAGTTATATGACAGGGTCCAACGAGCAGTACTTC.

The V call is TRBV30, the J call TRBJ1-2; weak D call: TRBD1 (5 bases). The germline V gene encodes CDR1 GTSNPN and CDR2 SVGIG (reference sequence). The CDR3 contains 13 residues. The ends were cut back, 0 bases at V and 2 bases at J, with 7 bases in the middle. In DNA form, the CDR3 reads TGTGCCTGGAGTGTAGGGGTAAACTATGGCTACACCTTC. Residues: CAWSVGVNYGYTF.